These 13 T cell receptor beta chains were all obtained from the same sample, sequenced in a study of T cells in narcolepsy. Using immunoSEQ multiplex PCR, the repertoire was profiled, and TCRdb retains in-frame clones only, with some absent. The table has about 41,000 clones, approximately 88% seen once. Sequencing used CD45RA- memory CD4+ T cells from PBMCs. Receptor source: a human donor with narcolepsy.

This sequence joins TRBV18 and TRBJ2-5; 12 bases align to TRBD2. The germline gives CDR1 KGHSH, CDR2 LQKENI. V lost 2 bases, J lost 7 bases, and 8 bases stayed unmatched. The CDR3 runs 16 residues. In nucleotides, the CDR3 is TGTGCCAGCTCACCAGAGACTAGCGGGGGCACGGGGACCCAGTACTTC. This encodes CASSPETSGGTGTQYF.

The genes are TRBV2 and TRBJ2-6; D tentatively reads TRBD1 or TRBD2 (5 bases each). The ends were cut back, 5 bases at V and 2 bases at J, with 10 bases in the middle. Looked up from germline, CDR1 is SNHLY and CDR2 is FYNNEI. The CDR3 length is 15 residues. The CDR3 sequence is CASSLRGPGANVLTF. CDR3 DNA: TGTGCCAGCAGTTTGAGGGGACCTGGGGCCAACGTCCTGACTTTC.

CDR3 sequence: CASSAQGKNTEAFF. CDR3 in DNA: TGTGCCAGCAGCGCCCAGGGAAAGAACACTGAAGCTTTCTTT. This chain links TRBV7-3 with TRBJ1-1; D is perhaps TRBD1 (5 bases). The CDR3 totals 14 residues. Between the trimmed V and J ends, which lost 5 bases and 1 base, there was a span of 11 bases. Germline CDR1 reads SGHTA; CDR2 reads FQGTGA.

Here the CDR3 reads CASSHGGGAFF. The CDR3 DNA reads as TGTGCCAGCAGTCACGGCGGGGGAGCTTTCTTT. This chain links TRBV11-3 with TRBJ1-1, with D perhaps TRBD1 (5 bases). Germline V gene sequence: CDR1 SGHNT, CDR2 YENEEA. Trimming took 6 bases from V and 10 from J, leaving 12 bases between them. The CDR3 covers 11 residues.

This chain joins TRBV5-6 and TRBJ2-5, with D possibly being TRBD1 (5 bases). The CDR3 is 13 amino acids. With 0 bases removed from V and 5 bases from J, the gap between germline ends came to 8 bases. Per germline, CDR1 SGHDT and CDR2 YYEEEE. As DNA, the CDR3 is TGTGCCAGCAGCTTGGACAGGTCCGAGACCCAGTACTTC. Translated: CASSLDRSETQYF.

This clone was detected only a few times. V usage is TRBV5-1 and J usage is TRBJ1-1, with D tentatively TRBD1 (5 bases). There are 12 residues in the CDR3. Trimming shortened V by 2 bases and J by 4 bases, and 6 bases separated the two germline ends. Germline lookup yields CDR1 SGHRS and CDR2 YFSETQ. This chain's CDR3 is CASSFGGTEAFF. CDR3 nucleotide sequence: TGCGCCAGCAGCTTTGGGGGCACTGAAGCTTTCTTT.

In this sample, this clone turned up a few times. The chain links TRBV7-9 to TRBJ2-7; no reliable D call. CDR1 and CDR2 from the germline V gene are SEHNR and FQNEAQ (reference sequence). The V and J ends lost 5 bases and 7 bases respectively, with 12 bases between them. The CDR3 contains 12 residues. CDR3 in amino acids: CASSTKAREQYF. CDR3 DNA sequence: TGTGCCAGCAGCACTAAGGCGAGGGAGCAGTACTTC.

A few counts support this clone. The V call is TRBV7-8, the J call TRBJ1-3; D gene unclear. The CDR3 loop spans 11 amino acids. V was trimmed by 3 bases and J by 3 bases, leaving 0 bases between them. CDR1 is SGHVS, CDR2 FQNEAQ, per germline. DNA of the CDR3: TGTGCCAGCAGCTTTGGAAACACCATATATTTT. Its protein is CASSFGNTIYF.

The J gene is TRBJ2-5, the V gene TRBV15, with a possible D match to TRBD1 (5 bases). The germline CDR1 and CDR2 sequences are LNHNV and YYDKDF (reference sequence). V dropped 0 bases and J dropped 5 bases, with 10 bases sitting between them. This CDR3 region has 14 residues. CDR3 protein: CATSREAGLETQYF. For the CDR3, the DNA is TGTGCCACCAGCAGAGAGGCAGGGTTGGAGACCCAGTACTTC. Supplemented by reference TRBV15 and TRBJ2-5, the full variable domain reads DAMVIQNPRYQVTQFGKPVTLSCSQTLNHNVMYWYQQKSSQAPKLLFHYYDKDFNNEADTPDNFQSRRPNTSFCFLDIRSPGLGDTAMYLCATSREAGLETQYFGPGTRLLVL.

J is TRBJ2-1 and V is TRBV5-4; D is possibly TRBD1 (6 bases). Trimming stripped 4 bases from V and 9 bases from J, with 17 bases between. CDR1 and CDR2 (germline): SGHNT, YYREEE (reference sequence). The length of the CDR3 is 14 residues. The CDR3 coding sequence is TGTGCCAGCAGCCCCTTACAGGGTTTGGGTGAGCAGTTCTTC. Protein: CASSPLQGLGEQFF.

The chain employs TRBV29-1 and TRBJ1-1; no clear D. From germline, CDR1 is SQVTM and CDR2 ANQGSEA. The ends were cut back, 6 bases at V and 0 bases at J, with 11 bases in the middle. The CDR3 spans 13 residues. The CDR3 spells CSVAGRMNTEAFF. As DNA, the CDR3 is TGCAGCGTGGCTGGACGGATGAACACTGAAGCTTTCTTT. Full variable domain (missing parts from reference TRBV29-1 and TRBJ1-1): SAVISQKPSRDICQRGTSLTIQCQVDSQVTMMFWYRQQPGQSLTLIATANQGSEATYESGFVIDKFPISRPNLTFSTLTVSNMSPEDSSIYLCSVAGRMNTEAFFGQGTRLTVV.

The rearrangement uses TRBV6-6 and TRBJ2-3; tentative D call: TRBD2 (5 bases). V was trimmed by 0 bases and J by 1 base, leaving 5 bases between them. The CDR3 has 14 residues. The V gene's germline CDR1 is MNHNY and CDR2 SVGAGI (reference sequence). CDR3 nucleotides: TGTGCCAGCAGTTACTCGAGGGGCACAGATACGCAGTATTTT. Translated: CASSYSRGTDTQYF.

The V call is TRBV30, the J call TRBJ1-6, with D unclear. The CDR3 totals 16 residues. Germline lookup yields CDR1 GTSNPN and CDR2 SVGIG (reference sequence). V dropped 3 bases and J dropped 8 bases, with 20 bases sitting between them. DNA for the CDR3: TGTGCCTGGAGACTCTACCGGGAGCCAAACGATTCACCCCTCCACTTT. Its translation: CAWRLYREPNDSPLHF.